The T cell receptor (beta chain) described here comes from a study of blood T cells in healthy people across ages. In regard to this clonotype: Its antigen is not known.

Study-wide points: There were more naive CD4+ cells and higher diversity in long-lived donors than in aged donors. Roughly linear age-related decline in beta diversity appeared, significant by age around 42.

Trimming stripped 1 base from V and 6 bases from J, with 11 bases between. The CDR3 loop spans 13 amino acids. CDR1 and CDR2 (germline): SGHRS, YFSETQ. Primers used in a second PCR of roughly 7 to 12 cycles were a sample-barcoded 5' primer and a J-beta primer mix. TCRdb re-derived calls from the 5' RACE reads in MiXCR, one entry per CDR3 protein. The repertoire includes 800,000 or so distinct CDR3 sequences, 25% of them detected once, and approximately 3.7% sits in the top ten. This sample also appeared in a second study, on T cells of mothers and their children. In that study: Three healthy Caucasian mothers, along with their six children, served as the donors.

What was sequenced was blood. This sequence joins TRBV5-1 and TRBJ2-7, with D possibly being TRBD1 (5 bases). This receptor was identified in a boy between 10 and 17 years old in good health. DNA of the CDR3: TGCGCCAGCAGCTTGTCAGGGCCATCCGAGCAGTACTTC. This translates into CASSLSGPSEQYF.